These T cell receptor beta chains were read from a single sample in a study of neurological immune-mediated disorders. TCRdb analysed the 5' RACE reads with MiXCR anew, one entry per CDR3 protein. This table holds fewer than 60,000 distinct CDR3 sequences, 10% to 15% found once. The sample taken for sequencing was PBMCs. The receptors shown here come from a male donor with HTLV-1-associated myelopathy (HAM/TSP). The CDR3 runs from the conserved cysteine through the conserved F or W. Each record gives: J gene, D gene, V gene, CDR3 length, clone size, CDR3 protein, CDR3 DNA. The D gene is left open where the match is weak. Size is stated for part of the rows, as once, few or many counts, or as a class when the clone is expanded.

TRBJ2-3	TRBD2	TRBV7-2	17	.	CASSSGLAGGMRDTQYF	TGTGCCAGCAGCTCGGGACTAGCGGGGGGAATGAGAGATACGCAGTATTTT
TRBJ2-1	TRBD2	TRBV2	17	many	CASGGLAGAYSYNEQFF	TGTGCCAGCGGGGGACTAGCGGGGGCATACTCCTACAATGAGCAGTTCTTC
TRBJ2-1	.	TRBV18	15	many	CASSVDRSSYNEQFF	TGTGCCAGCTCAGTGGACAGAAGCTCCTACAATGAGCAGTTCTTC
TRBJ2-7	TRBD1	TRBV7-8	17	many	CASSLPRTGWTLGEQYF	TGTGCCAGCAGCTTACCCAGGACAGGGTGGACCCTCGGCGAGCAGTACTTC
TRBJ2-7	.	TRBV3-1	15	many	CASSQDQGSSYEQYF	TGTGCCAGCAGCCAAGATCAGGGGAGCTCCTACGAGCAGTACTTC
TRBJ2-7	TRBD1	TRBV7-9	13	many	CATKGTGNSEQYF	TGTGCCACCAAAGGGACAGGGAACAGCGAGCAGTACTTC
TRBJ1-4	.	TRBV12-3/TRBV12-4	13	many	CASGTGSNEKLFF	TGTGCCAGCGGAACGGGGAGCAATGAAAAACTGTTTTTT
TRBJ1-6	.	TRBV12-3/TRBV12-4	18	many	CASSLKSATSSYNSPLHF	TGTGCCAGCAGCCTAAAAAGTGCTACTAGCTCCTATAATTCACCCCTCCACTTT
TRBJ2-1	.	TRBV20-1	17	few	CSAPPGRGAPFYNEQFF	TGCAGTGCTCCCCCGGGACGGGGGGCCCCATTTTACAATGAGCAGTTCTTC
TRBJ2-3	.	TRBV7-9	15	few	CASSRGGASTDTQYF	TGTGCCAGCAGCCGCGGCGGGGCGTCCACAGATACGCAGTATTTT
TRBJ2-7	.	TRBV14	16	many	CASSQDSRQGSVEQYF	TGTGCCAGCAGCCAAGATTCGAGGCAGGGGTCTGTCGAGCAGTACTTC
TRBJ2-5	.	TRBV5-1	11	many	CASSLKETQYF	TGCGCCAGCAGCTTGAAAGAGACCCAGTACTTC
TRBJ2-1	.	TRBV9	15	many	CASSVSDSPYNEQFF	TGTGCCAGCAGCGTATCGGACAGCCCGTACAATGAGCAGTTCTTC
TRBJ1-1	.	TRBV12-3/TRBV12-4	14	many	CASSLQAMNTEAFF	TGTGCCAGCAGCCTACAGGCGATGAACACTGAAGCTTTCTTT
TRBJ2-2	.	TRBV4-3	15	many	CASSQEGLGAGELFF	TGCGCCAGCAGCCAAGAAGGGCTCGGGGCCGGGGAGCTGTTTTTT
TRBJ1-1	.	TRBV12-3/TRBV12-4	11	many	CASRTNTEAFF	TGTGCCAGCAGAACTAACACTGAAGCTTTCTTT
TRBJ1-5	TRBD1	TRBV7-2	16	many	CASSLDSGGSNQPQHF	TGTGCCAGCAGCTTAGATTCAGGGGGTAGCAATCAGCCCCAGCATTTT
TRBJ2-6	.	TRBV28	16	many	CASSFLVHSGANVLTF	TGTGCCAGCAGTTTTTTAGTCCACTCTGGGGCCAACGTCCTGACTTTC
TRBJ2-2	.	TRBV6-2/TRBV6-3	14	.	CASSYSGKAGELFF	TGTGCCAGCAGTTATTCAGGGAAGGCCGGGGAGCTGTTTTTT
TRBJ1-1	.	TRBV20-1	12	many	CSATGGIMEAFF	TGCAGTGCTACCGGCGGGATAATGGAAGCTTTCTTT
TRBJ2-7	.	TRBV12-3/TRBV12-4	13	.	CANSLSRRDEQYF	TGTGCCAATAGTCTCTCTAGGAGGGACGAGCAGTACTTC
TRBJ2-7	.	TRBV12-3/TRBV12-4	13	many	CASSAGTSYEQYF	TGTGCCAGCAGTGCCGGCACCTCCTACGAGCAGTACTTC
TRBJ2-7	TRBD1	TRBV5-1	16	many	CASSLVGQGYGDEQYF	TGCGCCAGCAGCTTGGTCGGACAGGGGTATGGTGACGAGCAGTACTTC
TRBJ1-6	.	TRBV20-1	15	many	CSARVRSSYNSPLHF	TGCAGTGCTAGAGTCAGGAGCTCCTATAATTCACCCCTCCACTTT
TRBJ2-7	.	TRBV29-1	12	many	CSVVPTTYEQYF	TGCAGCGTTGTTCCTACCACCTACGAGCAGTACTTC
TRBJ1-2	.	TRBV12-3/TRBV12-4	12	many	CASSLQGFGYTF	TGTGCCAGCAGCCTCCAGGGGTTTGGCTACACCTTC
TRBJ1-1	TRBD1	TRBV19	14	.	CASSMHRGPFEAFF	TGTGCCAGTAGTATGCACAGGGGGCCTTTCGAAGCTTTCTTT
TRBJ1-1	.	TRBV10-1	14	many	CASTPGLGSTEAFF	TGCGCCAGCACCCCCGGGCTGGGGTCAACTGAAGCTTTCTTT
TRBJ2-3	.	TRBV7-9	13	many	CASSLAATDTQYF	TGTGCCAGCAGCTTAGCGGCTACAGATACGCAGTATTTT
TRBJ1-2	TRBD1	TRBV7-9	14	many	CASSRPGQLYGYTF	TGTGCCAGCAGCCGACCGGGACAGTTATATGGCTACACCTTC
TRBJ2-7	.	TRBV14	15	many	CASSQDWNRGYEQYF	TGTGCCAGCAGCCAAGATTGGAACAGAGGCTACGAGCAGTACTTC
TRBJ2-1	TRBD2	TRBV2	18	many	CASSPLRPSSGGPNEQFF	TGTGCCAGCAGTCCCCTTCGCCCCTCTAGCGGGGGGCCCAATGAGCAGTTCTTC
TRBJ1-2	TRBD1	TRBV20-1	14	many	CSARDPNRGRSYTF	TGCAGTGCTAGAGACCCGAACAGGGGGCGAAGCTACACCTTC
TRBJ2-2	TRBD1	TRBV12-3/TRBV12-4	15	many	CASSRDRGETGELFF	TGTGCCAGCAGCCGGGACAGGGGGGAAACCGGGGAGCTGTTTTTT
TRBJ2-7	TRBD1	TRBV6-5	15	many	CASTSFVTGGGEQYF	TGTGCCAGCACCTCCTTTGTGACAGGGGGCGGGGAGCAGTACTTC
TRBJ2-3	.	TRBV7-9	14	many	CASSLVQSTDTQYF	TGTGCCAGCAGCTTAGTGCAAAGCACAGATACGCAGTATTTT
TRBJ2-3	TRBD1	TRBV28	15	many	CASSFGDRGTDTQYF	TGTGCCAGCAGTTTTGGGGACAGGGGCACAGATACGCAGTATTTT